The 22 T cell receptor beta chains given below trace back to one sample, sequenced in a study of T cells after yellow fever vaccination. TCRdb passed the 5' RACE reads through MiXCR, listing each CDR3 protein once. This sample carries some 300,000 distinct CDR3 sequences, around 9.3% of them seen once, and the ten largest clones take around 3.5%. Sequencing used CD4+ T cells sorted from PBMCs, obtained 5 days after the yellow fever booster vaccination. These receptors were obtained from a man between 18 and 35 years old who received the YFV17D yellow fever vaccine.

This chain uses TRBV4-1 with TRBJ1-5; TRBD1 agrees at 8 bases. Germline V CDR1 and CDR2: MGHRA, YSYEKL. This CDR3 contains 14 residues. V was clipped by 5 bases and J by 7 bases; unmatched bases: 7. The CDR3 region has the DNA TGCGCCAGCAGCGATCGACAGGGGAGGCAGCCCCAGCATTTT. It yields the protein CASSDRQGRQPQHF.

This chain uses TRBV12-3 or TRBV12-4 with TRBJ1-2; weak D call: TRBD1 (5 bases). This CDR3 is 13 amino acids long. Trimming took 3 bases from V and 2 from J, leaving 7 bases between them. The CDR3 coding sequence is TGTGCCAGCAGTTTGTGGGGGAACTATGGCTACACCTTC. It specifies CASSLWGNYGYTF.

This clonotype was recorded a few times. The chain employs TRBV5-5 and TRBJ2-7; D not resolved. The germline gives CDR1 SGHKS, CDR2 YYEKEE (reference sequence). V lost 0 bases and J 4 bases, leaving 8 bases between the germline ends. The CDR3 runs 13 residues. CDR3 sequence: CASSLGFLYEQYF. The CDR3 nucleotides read TGTGCCAGCAGCTTGGGATTCCTTTACGAGCAGTACTTC.

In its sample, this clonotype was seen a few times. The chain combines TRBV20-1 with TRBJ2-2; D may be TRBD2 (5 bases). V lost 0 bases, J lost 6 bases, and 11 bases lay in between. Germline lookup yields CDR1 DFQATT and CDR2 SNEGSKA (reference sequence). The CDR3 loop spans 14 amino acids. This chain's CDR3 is CSARDPTSAGELFF. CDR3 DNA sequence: TGCAGTGCTAGAGATCCCACTAGTGCCGGGGAGCTGTTTTTT.

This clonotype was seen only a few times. CDR3 DNA: TGTGCCAGCAGCGTAGTATCTCAAGGAGAGACCCAGTACTTC. It specifies CASSVVSQGETQYF. The gene calls are TRBV9 and TRBJ2-5; D gene uncertain. Trimming removed 0 bases from V and 4 bases from J, with 10 bases in between. Germline values: CDR1 SGDLS, CDR2 YYNGEE. CDR3 size: 14 residues. Full variable domain (missing parts from reference TRBV9 and TRBJ2-5): DSGVTQTPKHLITATGQRVTLRCSPRSGDLSVYWYQQSLDQGLQFLIQYYNGEERAKGNILERFSAQQFPDLHSELNLSSLELGDSALYFCASSVVSQGETQYFGPGTRLLVL.

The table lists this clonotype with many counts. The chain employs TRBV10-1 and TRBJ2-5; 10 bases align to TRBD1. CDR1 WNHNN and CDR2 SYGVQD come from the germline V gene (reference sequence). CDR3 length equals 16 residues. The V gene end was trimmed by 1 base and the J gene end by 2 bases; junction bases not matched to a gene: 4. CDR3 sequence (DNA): TGCGCCAGCAGTGAGTGGGGGACAGGGGTACAAGAGACCCAGTACTTC. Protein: CASSEWGTGVQETQYF.

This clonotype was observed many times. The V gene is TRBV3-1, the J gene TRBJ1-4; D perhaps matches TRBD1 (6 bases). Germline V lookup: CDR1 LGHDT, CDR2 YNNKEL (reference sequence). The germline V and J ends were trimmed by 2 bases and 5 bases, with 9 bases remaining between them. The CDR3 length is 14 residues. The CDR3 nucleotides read TGTGCCAGCAGCCAATGGGACAAGAATGAAAAACTGTTTTTT. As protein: CASSQWDKNEKLFF.

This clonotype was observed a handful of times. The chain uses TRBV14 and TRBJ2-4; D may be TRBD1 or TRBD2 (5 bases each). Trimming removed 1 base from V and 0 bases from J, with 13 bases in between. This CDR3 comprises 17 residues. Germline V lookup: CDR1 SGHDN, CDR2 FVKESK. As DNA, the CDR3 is TGTGCCAGCAGCCAAGGGAGGCAGGGTGAAGCCAAAAACATTCAGTACTTC. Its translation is CASSQGRQGEAKNIQYF.

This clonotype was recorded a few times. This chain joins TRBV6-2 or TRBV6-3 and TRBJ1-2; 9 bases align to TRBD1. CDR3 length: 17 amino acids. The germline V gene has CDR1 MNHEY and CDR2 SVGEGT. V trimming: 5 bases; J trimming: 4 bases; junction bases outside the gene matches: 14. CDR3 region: CASSGPGQGRVSYGYTF. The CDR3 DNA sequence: TGTGCCAGCAGTGGACCGGGACAGGGAAGAGTGAGCTATGGCTACACCTTC.

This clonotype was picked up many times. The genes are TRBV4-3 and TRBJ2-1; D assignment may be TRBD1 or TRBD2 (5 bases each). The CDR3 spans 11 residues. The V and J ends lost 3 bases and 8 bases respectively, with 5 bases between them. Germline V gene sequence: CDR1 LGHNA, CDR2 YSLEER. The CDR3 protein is CASSQGDEQFF. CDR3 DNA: TGCGCCAGCAGCCAGGGGGATGAGCAGTTCTTC.

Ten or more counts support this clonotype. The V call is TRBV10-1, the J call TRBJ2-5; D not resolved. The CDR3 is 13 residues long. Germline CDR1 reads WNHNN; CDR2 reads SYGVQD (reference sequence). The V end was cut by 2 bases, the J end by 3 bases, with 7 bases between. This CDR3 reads CASSEVREETQYF. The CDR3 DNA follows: TGCGCCAGCAGTGAGGTCCGGGAAGAGACCCAGTACTTC.

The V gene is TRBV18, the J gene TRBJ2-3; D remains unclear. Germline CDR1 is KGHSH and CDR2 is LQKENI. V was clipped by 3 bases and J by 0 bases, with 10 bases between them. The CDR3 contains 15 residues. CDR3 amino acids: CASSPRRGSTDTQYF. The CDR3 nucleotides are TGTGCCAGCTCACCCAGACGCGGAAGCACAGATACGCAGTATTTT.

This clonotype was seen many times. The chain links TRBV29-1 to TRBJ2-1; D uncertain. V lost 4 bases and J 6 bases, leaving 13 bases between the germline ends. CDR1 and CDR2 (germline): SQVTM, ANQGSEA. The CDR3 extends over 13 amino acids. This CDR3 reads CSVGSHGGNEQFF. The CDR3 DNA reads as TGCAGCGTTGGAAGCCACGGTGGCAATGAGCAGTTCTTC.

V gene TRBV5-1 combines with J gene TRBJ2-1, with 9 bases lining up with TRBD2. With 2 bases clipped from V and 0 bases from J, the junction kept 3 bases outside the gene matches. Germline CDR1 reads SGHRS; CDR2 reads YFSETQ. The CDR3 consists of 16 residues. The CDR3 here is CASSFGGGDSYNEQFF. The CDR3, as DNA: TGCGCCAGCAGCTTCGGCGGGGGGGACTCCTACAATGAGCAGTTCTTC.

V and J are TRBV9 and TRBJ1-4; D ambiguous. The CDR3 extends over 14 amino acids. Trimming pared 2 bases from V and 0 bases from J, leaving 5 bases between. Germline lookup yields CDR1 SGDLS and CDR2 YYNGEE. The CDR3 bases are TGTGCCAGCAGCGTTACAGCAACTAATGAAAAACTGTTTTTT. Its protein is CASSVTATNEKLFF.

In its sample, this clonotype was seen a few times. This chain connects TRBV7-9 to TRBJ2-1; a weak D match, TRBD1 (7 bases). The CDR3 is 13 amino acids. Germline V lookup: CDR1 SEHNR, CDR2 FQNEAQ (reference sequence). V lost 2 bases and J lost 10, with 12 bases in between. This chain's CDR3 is CASSLQGGLEQFF. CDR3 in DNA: TGTGCCAGCAGCTTACAGGGGGGTTTAGAGCAGTTCTTC.

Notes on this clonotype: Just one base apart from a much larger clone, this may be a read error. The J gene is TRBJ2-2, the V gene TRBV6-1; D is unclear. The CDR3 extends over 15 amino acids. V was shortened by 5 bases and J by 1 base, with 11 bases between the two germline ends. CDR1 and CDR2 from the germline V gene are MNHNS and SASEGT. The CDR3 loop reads CASSPRRLNTGELFF. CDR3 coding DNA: TGTGCCAGCAGTCCCCGACGGCTGAACACCGGGGAGCTGTTTTTT.

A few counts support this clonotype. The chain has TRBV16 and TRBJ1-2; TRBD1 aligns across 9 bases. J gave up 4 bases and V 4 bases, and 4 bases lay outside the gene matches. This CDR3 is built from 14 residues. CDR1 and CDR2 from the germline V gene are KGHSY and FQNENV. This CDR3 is CASSPQTGGYGYTF. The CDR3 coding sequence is TGTGCCAGCAGCCCACAGACAGGGGGCTATGGCTACACCTTC.

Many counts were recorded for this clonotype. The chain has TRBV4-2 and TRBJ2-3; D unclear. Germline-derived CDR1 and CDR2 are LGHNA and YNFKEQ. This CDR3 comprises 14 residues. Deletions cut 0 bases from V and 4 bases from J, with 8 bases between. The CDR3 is CASSQDWLSDTQYF. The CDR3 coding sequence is TGTGCCAGCAGCCAAGATTGGCTTTCAGATACGCAGTATTTT.

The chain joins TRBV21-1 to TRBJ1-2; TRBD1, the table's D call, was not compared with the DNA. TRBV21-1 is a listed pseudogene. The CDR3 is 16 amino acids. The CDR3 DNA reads TGTGCCAGCAGCAAAGCCGTCGCAGGGTCTAACTATGGCTACACCTTC. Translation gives CASSKAVAGSNYGYTF.

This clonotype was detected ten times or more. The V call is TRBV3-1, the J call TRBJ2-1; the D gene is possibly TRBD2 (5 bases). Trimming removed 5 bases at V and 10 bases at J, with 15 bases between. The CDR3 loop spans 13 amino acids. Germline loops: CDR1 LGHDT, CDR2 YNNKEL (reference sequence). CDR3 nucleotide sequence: TGTGCCAGCAGCGAAACTAGTCCTGGGGAGCAGTTCTTC. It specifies CASSETSPGEQFF.

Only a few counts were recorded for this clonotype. CDR3 bases: TGTGCCAGCAGCGTAGTGGGGGGGGCGACAGATACGCAGTATTTT. Translating it yields CASSVVGGATDTQYF. The chain uses TRBV9 and TRBJ2-3, with D possibly TRBD2 on 7 matching bases. Germline V gene lookup returns CDR1 SGDLS and CDR2 YYNGEE. Trimming pared 0 bases from V and 3 bases from J, leaving 11 bases between. The CDR3 is 15 amino acids. Together with reference TRBV9 and TRBJ2-3, the CDR3 gives the full variable domain: DSGVTQTPKHLITATGQRVTLRCSPRSGDLSVYWYQQSLDQGLQFLIQYYNGEERAKGNILERFSAQQFPDLHSELNLSSLELGDSALYFCASSVVGGATDTQYFGPGTRLTVL.